The T cell receptor beta chain under discussion was sequenced for a study of T cell responses to AZD1222 COVID-19 vaccine. Assay used: immunoSEQ multiplex PCR; TCRdb lists only in-frame clones, some missing. The table records some 200,000 clones, just over 90% of them present only once. Germline values: CDR1 KGHSH, CDR2 LQKENI. The length of the CDR3 is 19 residues. J gave up 0 bases and V 5 bases, and 12 bases lay outside the gene matches. J is TRBJ2-2 and V is TRBV18; 10 bases fit TRBD2. The sample here was peripheral blood, taken on day 0 of AZD1222 vaccination. The TCR was taken from an adult in good health. CDR3 sequence (DNA): TGTGCCAGCTCATCGACACTGCTAGCGGGGGCTTCGAACACCGGGGAGCTGTTTTTT. This translates into CASSSTLLAGASNTGELFF.